The next 6 T cell receptor beta chains were all read from a single sample in a study of blood T cells in healthy people across ages. The authors ran a second PCR of roughly 6 to 12 cycles using a sample-barcoded 5' primer and a J-beta primer mix. A single record per CDR3 protein comes from TCRdb applying MiXCR to the 5' RACE reads. The repertoire holds roughly 650,000 distinct CDR3 sequences, approximately 31% seen once, with 15% to 19% in the top ten. Sequencing used blood. The receptors were gathered from an elderly woman in good health.

This clonotype has ten or more counts. The V and J genes are TRBV20-1 and TRBJ2-5; 9 positions agree with TRBD2. V was clipped by 1 base and J by 5 bases; unmatched bases: 8. This CDR3 is built from 15 residues. Germline loops: CDR1 DFQATT, CDR2 SNEGSKA (reference sequence). CDR3 bases: TGCAGTGCTAGAGGGGGAGCGGGGGGTGGTGAGACCCAGTACTTC. It yields the protein CSARGGAGGGETQYF.

V gene TRBV20-1 combines with J gene TRBJ2-4; D possibly corresponds to TRBD1 (5 bases). The V and J ends lost 1 base and 1 base respectively, with 14 bases between them. This CDR3 has 16 residues. Germline CDR1 reads DFQATT; CDR2 reads SNEGSKA (reference sequence). CDR3 region: CSARVQGQFAKNIQYF. CDR3 nucleotides: TGCAGTGCTAGAGTCCAGGGTCAATTTGCCAAAAACATTCAGTACTTC.

This chain links TRBV25-1 with TRBJ1-5; 9 bases agree with TRBD1. Germline-derived CDR1 and CDR2 are MGHDK and SYGVNS. With 6 bases clipped from V and 3 bases from J, the junction kept 3 bases outside the gene matches. The CDR3 has 14 residues. Written as DNA, the CDR3 is TGTGCCAGCAGAAAACAGGGGGCCAATCAGCCCCAGCATTTT. It codes for CASRKQGANQPQHF.

The V gene is TRBV12-3 or TRBV12-4, the J gene TRBJ2-2, with 10 bases aligning to TRBD2. V was pared by 6 bases and J by 3 bases, with 1 base of the junction left unmatched. This CDR3 is built from 14 residues. The CDR3 loop is CASRSGGDTGELFF. The CDR3, as DNA: TGTGCCAGCAGAAGCGGGGGGGACACCGGGGAGCTGTTTTTT.

Ten or more counts support this clonotype. The genes are TRBV20-1 and TRBJ2-7; the match to TRBD1 covers 12 bases. The CDR3 spans 16 residues. The germline V gene encodes CDR1 DFQATT and CDR2 SNEGSKA (reference sequence). V was clipped by 4 bases and J by 4 bases; unmatched bases: 11. The CDR3 nucleotides are TGCAGTGCTAACCGGGACAGGGGGCAGGGGGGGTACGAGCAGTACTTC. Residues: CSANRDRGQGGYEQYF.

The rearrangement links TRBV28 to TRBJ1-1, with unresolved D. CDR3 length: 14 residues. Germline CDR1 reads MDHEN; CDR2 reads SYDVKM. The V end was cut by 6 bases, the J end by 4 bases, with 15 bases between. CDR3 residues: CASRAAGQPTEAFF. CDR3 nucleotides: TGTGCCAGCAGGGCCGCGGGCCAACCCACTGAAGCTTTCTTT.